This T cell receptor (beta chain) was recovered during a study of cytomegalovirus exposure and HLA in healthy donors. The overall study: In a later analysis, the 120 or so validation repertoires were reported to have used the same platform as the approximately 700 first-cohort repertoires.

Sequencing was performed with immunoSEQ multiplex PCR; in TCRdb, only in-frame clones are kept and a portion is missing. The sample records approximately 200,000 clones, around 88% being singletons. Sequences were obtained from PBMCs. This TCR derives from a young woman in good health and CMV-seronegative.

This chain's CDR3 is CASSFSPDRAINEKLFF. In DNA, the CDR3 is TGCGCCAGCAGCTTTTCCCCGGACAGGGCCATTAATGAAAAACTGTTTTTT. The chain carries TRBV5-1 and TRBJ1-4; 8 bases are shared with TRBD1. After removal of 2 bases from V and 4 bases from J, the junction contained 10 bases not matched to a gene. This CDR3 comprises 17 residues. In germline, CDR1 is SGHRS, CDR2 YFSETQ. The full variable domain, rest sourced from reference TRBV5-1 and TRBJ1-4, is KAGVTQTPRYLIKTRGQQVTLSCSPISGHRSVSWYQQTPGQGLQFLFEYFSETQRNKGNFPGRFSGRQFSNSRSEMNVSTLELGDSALYLCASSFSPDRAINEKLFFGSGTQLSVL.